The subject of this entry is one TCR beta chain. CD45RO-negative, CCR7-selected cells formed the naive CD8 fraction, which excluded terminally differentiated effector memory CD45RA+ cells. The sample belongs to a study of shared clonotypes between healthy human individuals. Looking at the study overall: CD4 naive and memory got three plates each, CD8 naive two, CD8 memory one.

In germline, CDR1 is PRHDT, CDR2 FYEKMQ (reference sequence). The CDR3 is made up of 13 amino acids. The germline V and J ends were trimmed by 4 bases and 7 bases, with 14 bases remaining between them. Deep was the level at which the assay was run. Authors' data handling: Filtering differed because ImmunoSEQ produced junction-only sequences that carried no quality scores. Assay: immunoSEQ multiplex PCR; the TCRdb copy retains only in-frame clones and omits some. V, J and clone size are those of that table, while D and trimming were read from the DNA. This table has 550,000 to 650,000 clones, 90% to 97% appearing once.

Material for sequencing was naive CD8+ T cells sorted from blood. The receptor comes from a woman aged 25 to 39 in good health. This rearrangement joins TRBV13 to TRBJ2-7, with D maybe TRBD2 (5 bases). The chain's CDR3 is CASSSGTTGEQYF. The CDR3 nucleotides read TGTGCCAGCAGCTCGGGAACGACGGGAGAGCAGTACTTC.